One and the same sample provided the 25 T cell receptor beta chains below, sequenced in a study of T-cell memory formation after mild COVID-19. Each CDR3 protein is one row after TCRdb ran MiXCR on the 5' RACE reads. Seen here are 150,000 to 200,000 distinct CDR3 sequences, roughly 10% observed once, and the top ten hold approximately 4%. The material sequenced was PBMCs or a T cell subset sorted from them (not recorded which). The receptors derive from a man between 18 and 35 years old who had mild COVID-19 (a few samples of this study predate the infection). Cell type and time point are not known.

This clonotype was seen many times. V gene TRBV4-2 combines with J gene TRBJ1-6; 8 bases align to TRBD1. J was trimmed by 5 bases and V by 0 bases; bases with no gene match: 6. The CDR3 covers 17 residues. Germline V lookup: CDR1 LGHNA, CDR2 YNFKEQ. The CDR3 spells CASSQEWQGADNSPLHF. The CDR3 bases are TGTGCCAGCAGCCAAGAATGGCAGGGGGCGGATAATTCACCCCTCCACTTT.

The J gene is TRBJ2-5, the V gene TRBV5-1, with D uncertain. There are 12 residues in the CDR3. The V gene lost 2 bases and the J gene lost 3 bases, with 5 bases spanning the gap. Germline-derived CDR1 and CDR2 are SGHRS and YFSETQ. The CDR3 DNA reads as TGCGCCAGCAGCTTCACGGAAGAGACCCAGTACTTC. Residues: CASSFTEETQYF. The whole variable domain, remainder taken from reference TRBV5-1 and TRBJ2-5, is KAGVTQTPRYLIKTRGQQVTLSCSPISGHRSVSWYQQTPGQGLQFLFEYFSETQRNKGNFPGRFSGRQFSNSRSEMNVSTLELGDSALYLCASSFTEETQYFGPGTRLLVL.

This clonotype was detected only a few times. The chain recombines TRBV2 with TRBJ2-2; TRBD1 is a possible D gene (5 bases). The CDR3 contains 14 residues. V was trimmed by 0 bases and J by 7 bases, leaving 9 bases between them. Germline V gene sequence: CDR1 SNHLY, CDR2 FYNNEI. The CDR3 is CASSEALQGGELFF. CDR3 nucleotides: TGTGCCAGCAGTGAAGCGCTTCAGGGCGGGGAGCTGTTTTTT.

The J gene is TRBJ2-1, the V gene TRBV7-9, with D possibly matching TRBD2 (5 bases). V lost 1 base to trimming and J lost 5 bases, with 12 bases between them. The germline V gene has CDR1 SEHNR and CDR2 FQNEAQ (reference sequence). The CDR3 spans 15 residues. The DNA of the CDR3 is TGTGCCAGCAGCTTAGTACTGGGGAGTAACAATGAGCAGTTCTTC. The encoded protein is CASSLVLGSNNEQFF.

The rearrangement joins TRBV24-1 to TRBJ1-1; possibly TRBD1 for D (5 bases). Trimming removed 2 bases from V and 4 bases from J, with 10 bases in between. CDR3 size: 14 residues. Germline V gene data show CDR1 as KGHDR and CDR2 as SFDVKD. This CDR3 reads CATSDSGGGTEAFF. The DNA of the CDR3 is TGTGCCACCAGTGATTCCGGGGGGGGCACTGAAGCTTTCTTT.

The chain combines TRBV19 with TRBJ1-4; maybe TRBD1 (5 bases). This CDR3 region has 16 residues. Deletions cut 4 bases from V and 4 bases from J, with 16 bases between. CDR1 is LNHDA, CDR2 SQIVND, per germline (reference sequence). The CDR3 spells CASSTVQASYNEKLFF. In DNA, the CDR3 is TGTGCCAGTAGTACGGTACAGGCATCGTATAATGAAAAACTGTTTTTT.

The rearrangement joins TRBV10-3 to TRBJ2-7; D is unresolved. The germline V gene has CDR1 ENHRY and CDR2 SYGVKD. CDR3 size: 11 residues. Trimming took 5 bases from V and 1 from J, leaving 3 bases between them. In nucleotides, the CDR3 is TGTGCCATCAGTCGGTCCTACGAGCAGTACTTC. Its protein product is CAISRSYEQYF.

The CDR3 sequence: CATSRDILVSETQYF. The CDR3 DNA reads as TGTGCCACCAGCAGAGATATTTTGGTCTCGGAGACCCAGTACTTC. The genes are TRBV15 and TRBJ2-5; unclear D gene. V lost 0 bases to trimming and J lost 5 bases, with 13 bases between them. The CDR3 runs to 15 residues. The germline CDR1 and CDR2 sequences are LNHNV and YYDKDF (reference sequence).

The CDR3 here is CASSLFAQADTQYF. In nucleotides, the CDR3 is TGTGCCAGCAGCCTATTTGCTCAGGCGGATACGCAGTATTTT. V is TRBV7-8 and J is TRBJ2-3; D is unclear. The length of the CDR3 is 14 residues. Germline-derived CDR1 and CDR2 are SGHVS and FQNEAQ. Trimming removed 5 bases from V and 6 bases from J, with 15 bases in between.

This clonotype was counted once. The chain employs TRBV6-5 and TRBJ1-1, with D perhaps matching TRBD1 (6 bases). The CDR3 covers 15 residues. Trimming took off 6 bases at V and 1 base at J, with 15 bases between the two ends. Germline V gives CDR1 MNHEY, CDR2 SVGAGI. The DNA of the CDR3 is TGTGCCAGCAGCCGACAGGCGTCGGGGAACACTGAAGCTTTCTTT. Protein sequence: CASSRQASGNTEAFF.

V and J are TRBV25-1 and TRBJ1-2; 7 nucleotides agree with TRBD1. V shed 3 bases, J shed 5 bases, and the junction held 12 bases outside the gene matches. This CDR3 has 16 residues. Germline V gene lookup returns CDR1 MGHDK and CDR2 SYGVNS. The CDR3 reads CASSDSGTVLRYGYTF. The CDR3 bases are TGTGCCAGCAGTGACTCCGGGACAGTACTACGTTATGGCTACACCTTC.

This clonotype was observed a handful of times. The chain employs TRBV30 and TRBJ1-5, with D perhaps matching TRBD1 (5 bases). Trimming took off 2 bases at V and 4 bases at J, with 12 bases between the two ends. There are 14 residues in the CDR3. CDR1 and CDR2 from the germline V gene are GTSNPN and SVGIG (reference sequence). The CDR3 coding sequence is TGTGCCTGGAGTTCAGGTCAGGGTAATCAGCCCCAGCATTTT. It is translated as CAWSSGQGNQPQHF.

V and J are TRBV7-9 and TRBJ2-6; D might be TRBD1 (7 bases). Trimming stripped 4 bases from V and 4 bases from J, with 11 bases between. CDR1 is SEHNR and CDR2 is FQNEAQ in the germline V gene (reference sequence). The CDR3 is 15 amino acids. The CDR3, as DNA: TGTGCCAGCAGCTCCCAGGGGGGAGGGGCCAACGTCCTGACTTTC. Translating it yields CASSSQGGGANVLTF. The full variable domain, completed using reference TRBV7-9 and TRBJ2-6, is DTGVSQNPRHKITKRGQNVTFRCDPISEHNRLYWYRQTLGQGPEFLTYFQNEAQLEKSRLLSDRFSAERPKGSFSTLEIQRTEQGDSAMYLCASSSQGGGANVLTFGAGSRLTVL.

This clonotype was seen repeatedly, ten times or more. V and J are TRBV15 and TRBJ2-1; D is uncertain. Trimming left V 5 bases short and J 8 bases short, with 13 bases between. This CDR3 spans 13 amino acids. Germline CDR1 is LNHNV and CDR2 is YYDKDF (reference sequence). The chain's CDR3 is CATSPEQYHEQFF. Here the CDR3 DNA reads TGTGCCACCAGCCCCGAACAATATCATGAGCAGTTCTTC.

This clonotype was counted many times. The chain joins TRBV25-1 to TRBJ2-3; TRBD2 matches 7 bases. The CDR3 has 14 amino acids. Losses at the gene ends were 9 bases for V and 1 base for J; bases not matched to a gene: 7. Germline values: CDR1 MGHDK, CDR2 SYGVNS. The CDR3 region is CASNLAAGTDTQYF. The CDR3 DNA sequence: TGTGCCAGTAACCTAGCGGCTGGCACAGATACGCAGTATTTT.

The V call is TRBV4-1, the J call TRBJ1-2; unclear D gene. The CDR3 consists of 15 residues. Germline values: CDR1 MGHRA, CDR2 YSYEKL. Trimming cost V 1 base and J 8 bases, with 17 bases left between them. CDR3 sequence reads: CASSQGSVVLLGYTF. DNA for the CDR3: TGCGCCAGCAGCCAAGGATCCGTAGTTCTCTTGGGCTACACCTTC.

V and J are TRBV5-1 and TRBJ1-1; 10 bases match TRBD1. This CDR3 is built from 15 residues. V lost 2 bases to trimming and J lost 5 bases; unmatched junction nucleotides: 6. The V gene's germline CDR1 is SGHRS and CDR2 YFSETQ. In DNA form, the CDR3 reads TGCGCCAGCAGCTTCCAGACAGGGGGCAGGACTGAAGCTTTCTTT. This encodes CASSFQTGGRTEAFF.

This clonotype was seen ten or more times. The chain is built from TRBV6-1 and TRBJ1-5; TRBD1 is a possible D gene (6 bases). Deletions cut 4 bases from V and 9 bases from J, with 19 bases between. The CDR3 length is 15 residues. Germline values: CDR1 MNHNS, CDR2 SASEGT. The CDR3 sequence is CASSGFQGRGWPQHF. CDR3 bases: TGTGCCAGCAGTGGATTTCAGGGTAGGGGGTGGCCCCAGCATTTT.

This CDR3 reads CASSFSWGGDNEQFF. CDR3 DNA sequence: TGTGCCAGCAGCTTTAGTTGGGGGGGCGACAATGAGCAGTTCTTC. V and J are TRBV7-2 and TRBJ2-1; D perhaps matches TRBD2 (7 bases). The CDR3 consists of 15 residues. The germline CDR1 and CDR2 sequences are SGHTA and FQGNSA. Trimming left V 3 bases short and J 5 bases short, with 14 bases between.

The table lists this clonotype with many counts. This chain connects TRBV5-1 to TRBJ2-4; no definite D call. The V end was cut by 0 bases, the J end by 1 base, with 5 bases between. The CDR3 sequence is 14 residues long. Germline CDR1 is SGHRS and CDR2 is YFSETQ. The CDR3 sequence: CASSLVPAKNIQYF. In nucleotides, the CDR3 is TGCGCCAGCAGCTTGGTTCCTGCCAAAAACATTCAGTACTTC. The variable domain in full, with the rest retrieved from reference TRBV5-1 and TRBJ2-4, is KAGVTQTPRYLIKTRGQQVTLSCSPISGHRSVSWYQQTPGQGLQFLFEYFSETQRNKGNFPGRFSGRQFSNSRSEMNVSTLELGDSALYLCASSLVPAKNIQYFGAGTRLSVL.

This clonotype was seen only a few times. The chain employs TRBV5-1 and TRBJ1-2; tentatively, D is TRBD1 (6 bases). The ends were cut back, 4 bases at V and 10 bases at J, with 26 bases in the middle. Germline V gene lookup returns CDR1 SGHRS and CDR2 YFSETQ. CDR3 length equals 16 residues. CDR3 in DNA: TGCGCCAGCAGCCCGGGACCAGGGGTCTCCTTCTACGACTACACCTTC. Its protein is CASSPGPGVSFYDYTF.

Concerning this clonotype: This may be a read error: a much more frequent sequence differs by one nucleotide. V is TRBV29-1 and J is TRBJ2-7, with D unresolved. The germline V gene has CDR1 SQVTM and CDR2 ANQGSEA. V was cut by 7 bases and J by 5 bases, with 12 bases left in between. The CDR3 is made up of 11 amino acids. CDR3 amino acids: CSGSSGNEQYF. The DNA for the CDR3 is TGCAGCGGGAGTTCGGGTAACGAGCAGTACTTC.

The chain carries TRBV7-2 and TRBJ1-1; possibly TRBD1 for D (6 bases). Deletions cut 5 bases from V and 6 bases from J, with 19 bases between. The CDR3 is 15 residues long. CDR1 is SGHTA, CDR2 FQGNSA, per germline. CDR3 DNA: TGTGCCAGCAGCCGTGGAGGGGGGGCTAGGGCTGAAGCTTTCTTT. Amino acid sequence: CASSRGGGARAEAFF.

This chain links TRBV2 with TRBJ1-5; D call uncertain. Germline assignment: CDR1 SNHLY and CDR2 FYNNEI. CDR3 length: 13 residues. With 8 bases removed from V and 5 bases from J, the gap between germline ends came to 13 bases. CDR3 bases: TGTGCCAGCGCGTCGTTCCCGGATCAGCCCCAGCATTTT. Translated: CASASFPDQPQHF.

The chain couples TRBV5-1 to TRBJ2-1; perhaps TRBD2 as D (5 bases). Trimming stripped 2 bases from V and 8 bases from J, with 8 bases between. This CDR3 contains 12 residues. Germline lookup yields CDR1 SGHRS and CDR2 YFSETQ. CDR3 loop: CASSFEGYEQFF. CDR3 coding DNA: TGCGCCAGCAGCTTTGAGGGATATGAGCAGTTCTTC.